These T cell receptor beta chains were read from a single sample in a study of regulatory T cells in long-lasting Graves disease. TCRdb called the multiplex PCR reads again in MiXCR, with one record for every CDR3 protein. The sample has about 530,000 distinct CDR3 sequences; 15% to 20% are singletons. This sample was shared with a second study, whose subject was T cells in Graves' hyperthyroidism and ophthalmopathy.

The sample here was peripheral blood mononuclear cells (PBMCs), taken at new diagnosis, from a patient treated with antithyroid drugs. Receptors originate from a woman aged 35-65 years with Graves disease. The CDR3 runs from the conserved cysteine through the conserved F or W. Each record gives: CDR3 protein, V gene, J gene, CDR3 length, D gene. A D gene is named only where the DNA matches it firmly.

CDR3 protein: CASSRQRETEAFF; V gene: TRBV4-1; J gene: TRBJ1-1; CDR3 length: 13; D gene: -
CDR3 protein: CAWVGGLNTGELFF; V gene: TRBV30; J gene: TRBJ2-2; CDR3 length: 14; D gene: -
CDR3 protein: CASSHPQVPTEAFF; V gene: TRBV4-1; J gene: TRBJ1-1; CDR3 length: 14; D gene: -
CDR3 protein: CASSPKSSGNTIYF; V gene: TRBV7-9; J gene: TRBJ1-3; CDR3 length: 14; D gene: -
CDR3 protein: CATRGLAVTGELFF; V gene: TRBV24-1; J gene: TRBJ2-2; CDR3 length: 14; D gene: TRBD2
CDR3 protein: CSAKDWAKTNEKLFF; V gene: TRBV20-1; J gene: TRBJ1-4; CDR3 length: 15; D gene: -
CDR3 protein: CAISDSPELGYTF; V gene: TRBV12-3/TRBV12-4; J gene: TRBJ1-2; CDR3 length: 13; D gene: -
CDR3 protein: CASSLGLAGVSTDTQYF; V gene: TRBV5-1; J gene: TRBJ2-3; CDR3 length: 17; D gene: TRBD2
CDR3 protein: CASSQDPAGLETQYF; V gene: TRBV3-1; J gene: TRBJ2-5; CDR3 length: 15; D gene: -
CDR3 protein: CASSQGVVETQYF; V gene: TRBV19; J gene: TRBJ2-5; CDR3 length: 13; D gene: TRBD1